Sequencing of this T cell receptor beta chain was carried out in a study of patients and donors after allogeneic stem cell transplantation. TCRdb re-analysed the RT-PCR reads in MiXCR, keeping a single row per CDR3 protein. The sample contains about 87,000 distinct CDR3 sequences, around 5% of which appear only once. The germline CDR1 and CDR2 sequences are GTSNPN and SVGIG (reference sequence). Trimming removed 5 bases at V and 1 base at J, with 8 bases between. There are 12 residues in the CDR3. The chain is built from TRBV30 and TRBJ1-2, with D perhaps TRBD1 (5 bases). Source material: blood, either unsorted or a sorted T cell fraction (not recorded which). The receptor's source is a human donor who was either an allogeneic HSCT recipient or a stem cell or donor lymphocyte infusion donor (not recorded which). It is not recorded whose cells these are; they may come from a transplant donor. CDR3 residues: CAWSQGNYGYTF. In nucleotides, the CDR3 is TGTGCCTGGTCCCAGGGTAACTATGGCTACACCTTC.